This entry lists 31 T cell receptor beta chains sequenced from one sample in a study of cytomegalovirus exposure and HLA in healthy donors. The PCR was carried out with 60 Vbeta primers and 13 Jbeta primers. Generated by immunoSEQ multiplex PCR, the TCRdb table keeps only in-frame clones and is missing some. The sample contains about 130,000 clones, roughly three quarters of which appear only once. The sequencing input was PBMCs. The source of these receptors is a man aged 25-45 years in good health and CMV-seronegative.

This clone has only a few counts. Other DNA sequences within the sample encode an identical CDR3. The chain links TRBV5-1 to TRBJ1-6; the D gene is possibly TRBD1 (6 bases). Germline V lookup: CDR1 SGHRS, CDR2 YFSETQ. Trimming took 4 bases from V and 7 from J, leaving 12 bases between them. CDR3 length: 14 amino acids. CDR3 sequence reads: CASSTGQTNSPLHF. CDR3 coding DNA: TGCGCCAGCAGCACCGGACAGACAAATTCACCCCTCCACTTT.

This clone showed up just once. The chain uses TRBV7-2 and TRBJ2-4; D remains unclear. The V and J ends lost 3 bases and 8 bases respectively, with 14 bases between them. This CDR3 has 14 amino acids. CDR1 is SGHTA, CDR2 FQGNSA, per germline. In DNA form, the CDR3 reads TGTGCCAGCAGCTTGGGTTCCGGGTCGGACATTCAGTACTTC. Encoded protein: CASSLGSGSDIQYF.

The V and J genes are TRBV9 and TRBJ2-1, with 12 bases matching TRBD2. The germline V gene has CDR1 SGDLS and CDR2 YYNGEE. This CDR3 region has 17 residues. The junction had 13 bases not matched to a gene; V was cut back by 4 bases and J by 8 bases. The DNA of the CDR3 is TGTGCCAGCAGCTCACCACGAGGGACTAGCGGGTCCGATGAGCAGTTCTTC. Its protein is CASSSPRGTSGSDEQFF. The whole variable domain, filled in from reference TRBV9 and TRBJ2-1, reads DSGVTQTPKHLITATGQRVTLRCSPRSGDLSVYWYQQSLDQGLQFLIQYYNGEERAKGNILERFSAQQFPDLHSELNLSSLELGDSALYFCASSSPRGTSGSDEQFFGPGTRLTVL.

This CDR3 reads CASSQEWGQTYEQYF. The CDR3, as DNA: TGTGCCAGCAGCCAAGAATGGGGCCAGACCTACGAGCAGTACTTC. The genes are TRBV4-2 and TRBJ2-7, with D perhaps matching TRBD1 (5 bases). Germline loops: CDR1 LGHNA, CDR2 YNFKEQ. The CDR3 has 15 amino acids. Trimming left V 0 bases short and J 2 bases short, with 11 bases between.

The chain combines TRBV27 with TRBJ2-7; D might be TRBD1 (5 bases). Trimming removed 6 bases at V and 1 base at J, with 10 bases between. Per germline, CDR1 MNHEY and CDR2 SMNVEV (reference sequence). The CDR3 runs to 13 residues. CDR3 amino acids: CASRQQGSYEQYF. CDR3 sequence (DNA): TGTGCCAGCAGGCAGCAGGGATCCTACGAGCAGTACTTC.

This chain links TRBV5-1 with TRBJ1-1; maybe TRBD1 (6 bases). Per the germline V gene, CDR1 is SGHRS and CDR2 is YFSETQ. The CDR3 is made up of 17 amino acids. Trimming pared 0 bases from V and 1 base from J, leaving 16 bases between. The CDR3 spells CASSLGSRGEWNTEAFF. In DNA form, the CDR3 reads TGCGCCAGCAGCTTGGGTTCCAGGGGAGAATGGAACACTGAAGCTTTCTTT.

The chain recombines TRBV27 with TRBJ1-1; D remains unclear. Trimming removed 0 bases at V and 8 bases at J, with 10 bases between. There are 13 residues in the CDR3. The germline V gene has CDR1 MNHEY and CDR2 SMNVEV (reference sequence). In nucleotides, the CDR3 is TGTGCCAGCAGTTTATCCCCCACAAACGAAGCTTTCTTT. Protein sequence: CASSLSPTNEAFF.

The gene calls are TRBV30 and TRBJ1-5; TRBD1 matches 9 bases. J gave up 4 bases and V 7 bases, and 8 bases lay outside the gene matches. The germline V gene encodes CDR1 GTSNPN and CDR2 SVGIG (reference sequence). CDR3 length equals 14 residues. In nucleotides, the CDR3 is TGTGCCTCACGGACAGGGGAGTCAAATCAGCCCCAGCATTTT. Translation: CASRTGESNQPQHF. Full variable domain (missing parts from reference TRBV30 and TRBJ1-5): SQTIHQWPATLVQPVGSPLSLECTVEGTSNPNLYWYRQAAGRGLQLLFYSVGIGQISSEVPQNLSASRPQDRQFILSSKKLLLSDSGFYLCASRTGESNQPQHFGDGTRLSIL.

This clone was detected only a few times. This chain connects TRBV27 to TRBJ1-2; D is perhaps TRBD1 (6 bases). V lost 6 bases to trimming and J lost 0 bases, with 20 bases between them. Germline V lookup: CDR1 MNHEY, CDR2 SMNVEV (reference sequence). The CDR3 spans 17 residues. The CDR3 nucleotides read TGTGCCAGCAGCACCGGATTAGAGGCAGGGGCTAACTATGGCTACACCTTC. Residues: CASSTGLEAGANYGYTF.

This clone is a singleton in its sample. The V call is TRBV7-9, the J call TRBJ1-1; 7 bases are shared with TRBD1. Trimming took 7 bases from V and 0 from J; bases not matched to a gene: 11. This CDR3 region has 16 residues. CDR1 is SEHNR and CDR2 is FQNEAQ in the germline V gene (reference sequence). The CDR3 DNA sequence: TGTGCCAGCATCCAGGCCGGGACAGTGATGAACACTGAAGCTTTCTTT. As protein: CASIQAGTVMNTEAFF.

V and J are TRBV2 and TRBJ2-3; D might be TRBD1 (6 bases). The V gene lost 8 bases and the J gene lost 4 bases, with 22 bases spanning the gap. Germline-derived CDR1 and CDR2 are SNHLY and FYNNEI. CDR3 length equals 16 residues. Written as DNA, the CDR3 is TGTGCCAGCGTAAGCCTCACAGGGATTTTCGCAGATACGCAGTATTTT. Translation: CASVSLTGIFADTQYF.

This clone has a handful of counts. This chain's CDR3 is CASSFSPREAFF. Here the CDR3 DNA reads TGTGCCAGCAGTTTTTCCCCCCGTGAAGCTTTCTTT. V is TRBV28 and J is TRBJ1-1; D not resolved. Trimming removed 3 bases from V and 7 bases from J, with 9 bases in between. Per germline, CDR1 MDHEN and CDR2 SYDVKM. The CDR3 totals 12 residues. The variable domain in full, with the rest retrieved from reference TRBV28 and TRBJ1-1, is DVKVTQSSRYLVKRTGEKVFLECVQDMDHENMFWYRQDPGLGLRLIYFSYDVKMKEKGDIPEGYSVSREKKERFSLILESASTNQTSMYLCASSFSPREAFFGQGTRLTVV.

The chain recombines TRBV29-1 with TRBJ1-1; possible D gene TRBD1, 6 bases. Per the germline V gene, CDR1 is SQVTM and CDR2 is ANQGSEA. The CDR3 extends over 13 amino acids. V lost 4 bases, J lost 5 bases, and 14 bases lay in between. CDR3: CSVVGRGGTEAFF. DNA for the CDR3: TGCAGCGTTGTCGGCAGGGGTGGTACTGAAGCTTTCTTT.

The chain is built from TRBV10-3 and TRBJ2-2; 7 positions agree with TRBD2. The CDR3 spans 16 residues. The germline V gene encodes CDR1 ENHRY and CDR2 SYGVKD. V lost 5 bases to trimming and J lost 3 bases; unmatched junction nucleotides: 9. The CDR3, as DNA: TGTGCCATCAGTTCCACCGAGACTAGCCACACCGGGGAGCTGTTTTTT. It translates to CAISSTETSHTGELFF.

This chain connects TRBV4-3 to TRBJ1-3; D uncertain. V gave up 2 bases and J gave up 5 bases, with 7 bases separating them. Germline V gives CDR1 LGHNA, CDR2 YSLEER. The CDR3 contains 13 residues. The DNA for the CDR3 is TGCGCCAGCAGCCAACAAACTCGAAACACCATATATTTT. Residues: CASSQQTRNTIYF.

The rearrangement joins TRBV27 to TRBJ2-7, with 10 positions matching TRBD1. The CDR3 spans 16 residues. The J segment lost 6 bases and the V segment lost 2 bases, leaving 10 bases of the junction unmatched. CDR1 is MNHEY and CDR2 is SMNVEV in the germline V gene (reference sequence). The CDR3 is CASSLSAGQGGGEQYF. The DNA for the CDR3 is TGTGCCAGCAGTTTAAGTGCCGGACAGGGGGGTGGCGAGCAGTACTTC.

The gene calls are TRBV7-8 and TRBJ2-3; 7 bases line up with TRBD1. CDR3 length equals 16 residues. The germline CDR1 and CDR2 sequences are SGHVS and FQNEAQ. Unmatched junction bases numbered 12, after V lost 4 bases and J lost 5 bases. CDR3 nucleotides: TGTGCCAGCAGCTCAGACAGGGCCATGCGTGGAGATACGCAGTATTTT. Protein sequence: CASSSDRAMRGDTQYF.

The chain joins TRBV20-1 to TRBJ2-7; D remains ambiguous. CDR1 and CDR2 (germline): DFQATT, SNEGSKA (reference sequence). The V and J ends lost 5 bases and 2 bases respectively, with 4 bases between them. CDR3 length: 10 residues. CDR3 nucleotides: TGCAGTGCTTCCACCTACGAGCAGTACTTC. Translating it yields CSASTYEQYF.

The genes are TRBV7-2 and TRBJ2-3; 10 nucleotides match TRBD2. The CDR3 runs 15 residues. Looked up from germline, CDR1 is SGHTA and CDR2 is FQGNSA. V lost 5 bases to trimming and J lost 5 bases; unmatched junction nucleotides: 7. The CDR3 here is CASSVLAGEIDTQYF. DNA of the CDR3: TGTGCCAGCAGCGTCCTAGCGGGAGAAATAGATACGCAGTATTTT.

This chain uses TRBV14 with TRBJ1-3, with unresolved D. The germline V gene has CDR1 SGHDN and CDR2 FVKESK. This CDR3 has 13 residues. Trimming took off 0 bases at V and 2 bases at J, with 2 bases between the two ends. The CDR3 DNA reads TGTGCCAGCAGCCAAGATACTGGAAACACCATATATTTT. Residues: CASSQDTGNTIYF.

The chain is built from TRBV11-3 and TRBJ2-7, with a weak D call TRBD1 (6 bases). Germline V gene sequence: CDR1 SGHNT, CDR2 YENEEA. V lost 5 bases and J lost 0, with 11 bases in between. This CDR3 contains 14 residues. In DNA form, the CDR3 reads TGTGCCAGCAGCCGCGACAGGAGCTCCTACGAGCAGTACTTC. This codes for CASSRDRSSYEQYF.

V is TRBV29-1 and J is TRBJ2-7; possible D gene TRBD2, 5 bases. The V and J ends lost 4 bases and 3 bases respectively, with 16 bases between them. CDR1 is SQVTM, CDR2 ANQGSEA, per germline. The CDR3 consists of 14 residues. CDR3 loop: CSVGVIGSVYEQYF. CDR3 coding DNA: TGCAGCGTTGGAGTAATAGGGAGCGTCTACGAGCAGTACTTC.

This sequence joins TRBV2 and TRBJ2-7, with TRBD1 matching 9 bases. This CDR3 contains 14 residues. V lost 4 bases, J lost 7 bases, and 8 bases stayed unmatched. In germline, CDR1 is SNHLY, CDR2 FYNNEI. The CDR3 reads CASSGGTGRGEQYF. DNA of the CDR3: TGTGCCAGCAGTGGCGGGACAGGGCGTGGGGAGCAGTACTTC. The full variable domain, completed using reference TRBV2 and TRBJ2-7, is EPEVTQTPSHQVTQMGQEVILRCVPISNHLYFYWYRQILGQKVEFLVSFYNNEISEKSEIFDDQFSVERPDGSNFTLKIRSTKLEDSAMYFCASSGGTGRGEQYFGPGTRLTVT.

The rearrangement links TRBV27 to TRBJ2-7; TRBD2 aligns across 13 bases. V gave up 5 bases and J gave up 3 bases; unmatched junction bases: 7. This CDR3 comprises 16 residues. Germline V lookup: CDR1 MNHEY, CDR2 SMNVEV (reference sequence). The CDR3 DNA reads TGTGCCAGCAGTCCACGACTAGCGGGAGGAAACTACGAGCAGTACTTC. Amino acid sequence: CASSPRLAGGNYEQYF.

With regard to this clone: Other DNA sequences within the sample encode an identical CDR3. The rearrangement joins TRBV6-5 to TRBJ2-5; TRBD1 might be the D (7 bases). Germline-derived CDR1 and CDR2 are MNHEY and SVGAGI. This CDR3 comprises 13 residues. Trimming cost V 5 bases and J 5 bases, with 12 bases left between them. DNA for the CDR3: TGTGCCAGCAGTCGACAGGGACTGGAGACCCAGTACTTC. Residues: CASSRQGLETQYF.

The chain recombines TRBV6-5 with TRBJ2-7, with TRBD2 matching over 11 bases. Per the germline V gene, CDR1 is MNHEY and CDR2 is SVGAGI. This CDR3 has 15 residues. V trimming: 2 bases; J trimming: 3 bases; junction bases outside the gene matches: 3. CDR3 loop: CASSYDGTSGYEQYF. The CDR3 DNA sequence: TGTGCCAGCAGTTACGATGGGACTAGCGGCTACGAGCAGTACTTC.

This clone was found a few times. The CDR3 sequence: CASSLFHTGETQYF. The CDR3 coding sequence is TGTGCCAGCAGCTTATTCCATACCGGAGAGACCCAGTACTTC. The V gene is TRBV7-9, the J gene TRBJ2-5; the D is unclear. Germline V gives CDR1 SEHNR, CDR2 FQNEAQ (reference sequence). Trimming shortened V by 2 bases and J by 4 bases, and 11 bases separated the two germline ends. This CDR3 is 14 amino acids long.

The rearrangement uses TRBV28 and TRBJ1-4; TRBD1 aligns across 8 bases. V lost 6 bases, J lost 5 bases, and 8 bases stayed unmatched. From germline, CDR1 is MDHEN and CDR2 SYDVKM. The CDR3 extends over 15 amino acids. In DNA, the CDR3 is TGTGCCAGCAGGATCCGGGACAGGAGAAATGAAAAACTGTTTTTT. It translates to CASRIRDRRNEKLFF.

The V call is TRBV27, the J call TRBJ2-7, with 9 bases aligning to TRBD1. Germline lookup yields CDR1 MNHEY and CDR2 SMNVEV (reference sequence). This CDR3 contains 15 residues. V dropped 5 bases and J dropped 0; count of bases not matched to a gene: 5. The CDR3 protein is CASSLLTGGSYEQYF. The CDR3 coding sequence is TGTGCCAGCAGTCTCCTGACAGGGGGCTCCTACGAGCAGTACTTC.

This clone was counted only a few times. This chain links TRBV7-8 with TRBJ2-1; tentative D call: TRBD1 (6 bases). CDR3 length: 13 amino acids. V shed 4 bases and J shed 10 bases, with 14 bases lying between them. CDR1 SGHVS and CDR2 FQNEAQ come from the germline V gene. CDR3 protein: CASSSARDIEQFF. CDR3 DNA: TGTGCCAGCAGCTCAGCCCGGGACATAGAGCAGTTCTTC.

The V and J genes are TRBV14 and TRBJ1-2; D may be TRBD1 (5 bases). The CDR3 totals 17 residues. Germline assignment: CDR1 SGHDN and CDR2 FVKESK. Trimming stripped 0 bases from V and 6 bases from J, with 20 bases between. CDR3 region: CASSQDLRQGGRDGYTF. As DNA, the CDR3 is TGTGCCAGCAGCCAAGACCTGAGGCAGGGAGGACGGGATGGCTACACCTTC.